This T cell receptor (beta chain) was captured in a study of breast tumors, draining lymph nodes, adjacent tissues (dated by TCRdb to 2015 to 2016). Some background on the complete study: Breast cancer patients provided tumor, adjacent nontumor tissue and axillary lymph nodes, and the study compared the TCR beta repertoires across these three sources. The study aimed to assess the relationships and possible T-cell exchange between tumor, surrounding tissue and draining lymph node repertoires in human breast cancer. Findings and caveats that apply to the study as a whole: A scenario in which most tumor T cells derive from the lymph node and then expand within tumor tissue was judged to be consistent with the data. In luminal-like breast cancer, tumor and nontumor tissue repertoires resembled each other significantly more than in basal-like breast cancer. The conclusion that tumor T cells originate in lymph nodes was framed as consistent with a hypothesis rather than directly demonstrated. Tumor T-cell repertoires showed less diversity than lymph node repertoires and more diversity than nontumor tissue repertoires, and tumor T-cell repertoires showed preferential V and J gene usage.

As for this clonotype: The antigen this receptor binds is unknown. No clone much larger than this one lies a single base away; base qualities are absent.

Trimming takes 5 bases off V and 7 bases off J; junction bases not matched to a gene: 9. According to the germline V gene (reference sequence), CDR1 reads MNHNY and CDR2 reads SVGAGI. From its cysteine to its phenylalanine, the CDR3 spans 16 amino acids. Only the CDR3 region is kept as DNA, spanning 48 bases read in frame from base 1. The sequencing machine was an Illumina HiSeq 2000. TCR beta chain libraries were generated by multiplex PCR amplification. The amplified TCR beta chain products were analyzed by high-throughput sequencing. Starting from the raw public reads, TCRdb applied fastp trimming at Q25, assembled clones with MiXCR and retained in-frame beta chains. Merged by CDR3 protein, the rows form single entries marked with the most common genes and DNA. Present in this sample are around 230,000 distinct CDR3 sequences, nearly 35% of which were seen just once. The ten largest clones take up 3% to 4% of the sample.

Lymph node samples were obtained from the axillary draining lymph nodes of breast cancer patients. The sample taken for sequencing was axillary lymph node tissue. The sequence is built from TRBV6-6 and TRBJ1-4, and 11 junctional nucleotides match TRBD1. This clonotype was obtained from a female donor with breast cancer. Some clones in this sample may be carry-over from other donors' samples. The DNA reads as follows: TGTGCCAGCAGTGGACAGGGGGCGCGAAGAAGTGAAAAACTGTTTTTT. Its protein reads: CASSGQGARRSEKLFF.